The present TCR beta chain was sequenced within a study of shared clonotypes between healthy human individuals. Study-wide background: Per donor, CD8 memory used one plate, CD8 naive used two, CD4 memory used three and CD4 naive used three.

CD45RO-negative, CCR7-selected cells formed the naive CD8 fraction, which excluded terminally differentiated effector memory CD45RA+ cells. General observations from the study: The represented genetic and exposure-history diversity was limited by the small number of donors. Shared clonotypes: about 5.3% naive CD4, under 4% naive CD8, roughly 2.4% memory CD4, 0.4% to 0.45% memory CD8.

Under the authors' procedure: ImmunoSEQ junction-only sequences lacked quality scores, so their filtering differed. Profiled with immunoSEQ multiplex PCR; TCRdb holds only in-frame clones, not every one. V, J and clone size derive from that table, while D and trimming were established from the DNA sequence. The table lists fewer than 1 million clones, 90% to 97% of them singletons. With regard to this clone: Its antigen remains unknown.

The clonotype originates from a man between 25 and 39 years old in good health. Sequencing input: naive CD8+ T cells sorted from blood.

The CDR3 sequence: CASSQTYSNQPQHF. The CDR3 DNA sequence: TGTGCCAGCAGTCAGACCTATAGCAATCAGCCCCAGCATTTT. The chain uses TRBV28 and TRBJ1-5; D gene uncertain. Germline-derived CDR1 and CDR2 are MDHEN and SYDVKM. With 5 bases removed from V and 0 bases from J, the gap between germline ends came to 8 bases. The length of the CDR3 is 14 residues. The complete variable domain, with remaining parts taken from reference TRBV28 and TRBJ1-5, reads DVKVTQSSRYLVKRTGEKVFLECVQDMDHENMFWYRQDPGLGLRLIYFSYDVKMKEKGDIPEGYSVSREKKERFSLILESASTNQTSMYLCASSQTYSNQPQHFGDGTRLSIL.